This T cell receptor (beta chain) emerged from a study of T cells in Graves' hyperthyroidism and ophthalmopathy. Study observations and caveats: Ophthalmopathy was separated from stable hyperthyroidism by a 13 V-J model.

TCR beta CDR3 sequences were amplified from RNA transcripts. Carried out on the TCR CDR3, a first-round RT-PCR used the HTBI primer set. TCRdb used MiXCR to reprocess the multiplex PCR reads, holding one entry per CDR3 protein. The sample shows hundreds of thousands of distinct CDR3 sequences, 15% to 19% of them seen only once. This clonotype was seen repeatedly, ten times or more. Its antigen is unknown. This CDR3 is 14 amino acids long. The V end was cut by 2 bases, the J end by 5 bases, with 13 bases between. Germline V gives CDR1 SGHTA, CDR2 FQGNSA. The chain joins TRBV7-2 to TRBJ2-7; a possible D gene is TRBD1 (5 bases). The source of this sequence is a woman under 30 with Graves' hyperthyroidism. Sequencing input: blood. CDR3 sequence: CASSLQRGRDEQYF. CDR3 nucleotides: TGTGCCAGCAGCTTACAAAGGGGAAGGGACGAGCAGTACTTC.